This T cell receptor beta chain comes out of a study of T cells in localized non-small cell lung cancer. This CDR3 contains 15 residues. CDR1 is SGHNT and CDR2 is YYREEE in the germline V gene (reference sequence). Trimming stripped 3 bases from V and 2 bases from J, with 12 bases between. The sample holds one count of this clone. The data were produced by immunoSEQ multiplex PCR, yet TCRdb's version contains in-frame clones alone and is incomplete. The repertoire holds around 41,000 clones, with roughly nine tenths as singletons. J is TRBJ1-3 and V is TRBV5-4; TRBD1 is a possible D gene (5 bases). The sample in question was PBMCs, obtained before any cancer treatment. This clonotype was sampled from a woman aged 40 to 75 with stage II lung adenocarcinoma. CDR3 protein: CASSYSQAAGNTIYF. The CDR3 DNA reads as TGTGCCAGCAGCTACTCACAGGCGGCTGGAAACACCATATATTTT.